These 21 T cell receptor beta chains were sequenced from one sample in a study of blood T cell repertoires in COVID-19. Some clones are missing from TCRdb's copy, which holds only in-frame ones; the method was immunoSEQ multiplex PCR. The repertoire holds 250,000 or so clones, about 90% seen once, with 6.2% in the top ten. Material: peripheral blood. The receptors come from a man in his 60s with acute or convalescent COVID-19.

The rearrangement joins TRBV6-5 to TRBJ1-1; D call uncertain. V was shortened by 2 bases and J by 5 bases, with 9 bases between the two germline ends. The CDR3 extends over 13 amino acids. The germline CDR1 and CDR2 sequences are MNHEY and SVGAGI. The CDR3, as DNA: TGTGCCAGCAGTTACGAGTCGGGGACTGAAGCTTTCTTT. Protein sequence: CASSYESGTEAFF.

The V call is TRBV2, the J call TRBJ2-2; TRBD1 is a possible D gene (7 bases). The germline CDR1 and CDR2 sequences are SNHLY and FYNNEI. CDR3 size: 16 residues. V gave up 3 bases and J gave up 4 bases, with 15 bases separating them. The CDR3 region has the DNA TGTGCCAGCAGTGACTTGGGGCAGGGGGGCACCGGGGAGCTGTTTTTT. This codes for CASSDLGQGGTGELFF.

V is TRBV30 and J is TRBJ1-5; a weak D match, TRBD1 (5 bases). Trimming removed 1 base at V and 5 bases at J, with 12 bases between. CDR3 length equals 14 residues. CDR1 GTSNPN and CDR2 SVGIG come from the germline V gene (reference sequence). CDR3 protein: CAWSELTVHQPQHF. The CDR3 DNA reads TGTGCCTGGAGTGAATTGACAGTACATCAGCCCCAGCATTTT.

The genes are TRBV28 and TRBJ1-1; tentatively, D is TRBD1 (5 bases). Germline V gives CDR1 MDHEN, CDR2 SYDVKM. This CDR3 contains 16 residues. V gave up 4 bases and J gave up 5 bases, with 20 bases separating them. As DNA, the CDR3 is TGTGCCAGCAGTTCGCCGGGACTTTCGATGAGGACTGAAGCTTTCTTT. It is translated as CASSSPGLSMRTEAFF.

This clone was seen more than once but under ten times. The CDR3 protein is CASSDGSEYSNQPQHF. CDR3 nucleotides: TGTGCCAGCAGTGATGGTAGCGAGTATAGCAATCAGCCCCAGCATTTT. The chain combines TRBV2 with TRBJ1-5; D is uncertain. From germline, CDR1 is SNHLY and CDR2 FYNNEI. The CDR3 consists of 16 residues. Trimming pared 3 bases from V and 0 bases from J, leaving 12 bases between.

The chain recombines TRBV5-1 with TRBJ1-1, with D hard to call. Per the germline V gene, CDR1 is SGHRS and CDR2 is YFSETQ. The CDR3 totals 14 residues. With 0 bases removed from V and 1 base from J, the gap between germline ends came to 7 bases. This chain's CDR3 is CASSLDAGNTEAFF. The CDR3 nucleotides are TGCGCCAGCAGCTTGGACGCAGGGAACACTGAAGCTTTCTTT.

V is TRBV9 and J is TRBJ2-1; D possibly corresponds to TRBD2 (6 bases). Germline V gene lookup returns CDR1 SGDLS and CDR2 YYNGEE. The CDR3 extends over 14 amino acids. V was shortened by 4 bases and J by 5 bases, with 13 bases between the two germline ends. This CDR3 reads CASSRRDFHNEQFF. CDR3 sequence (DNA): TGTGCCAGCAGCCGACGGGACTTTCACAATGAGCAGTTCTTC.

J is TRBJ2-1 and V is TRBV6-5; D unclear. Trimming cost V 6 bases and J 9 bases, with 12 bases left between them. The germline V gene has CDR1 MNHEY and CDR2 SVGAGI. There are 12 residues in the CDR3. The CDR3 nucleotides are TGTGCCAGCAGGTACCTCCACGGTGAGCAGTTCTTC. Its protein is CASRYLHGEQFF.

This clone was seen a handful of times. The chain recombines TRBV6-2 or TRBV6-3 with TRBJ2-7; TRBD2 might be the D (5 bases). CDR1 and CDR2 from the germline V gene are MNHEY and SVGEGT. V was shortened by 5 bases and J by 5 bases, with 13 bases between the two germline ends. The CDR3 runs to 13 residues. The CDR3 here is CASSPHGVDEQYF. DNA of the CDR3: TGTGCCAGCAGTCCACACGGGGTAGACGAGCAGTACTTC.

This clone was observed a handful of times. The CDR3 nucleotides read TGTGCCAGCAGTTCCGACAGGCTCAGTATCACAGATACGCAGTATTTT. Translation: CASSSDRLSITDTQYF. The chain uses TRBV6-5 and TRBJ2-3; tentative D call: TRBD1 (6 bases). CDR1 and CDR2 (germline): MNHEY, SVGAGI. Trimming left V 4 bases short and J 2 bases short, with 16 bases between. There are 16 residues in the CDR3.

The J gene is TRBJ1-1, the V gene TRBV4-1; TRBD1 is a possible D gene (6 bases). This CDR3 comprises 14 residues. Germline loops: CDR1 MGHRA, CDR2 YSYEKL. V gave up 5 bases and J gave up 0 bases, with 10 bases separating them. This CDR3 is CASSDRLMNTEAFF. Here the CDR3 DNA reads TGCGCCAGCAGCGACAGGCTCATGAACACTGAAGCTTTCTTT.

In this sample, this clone turned up once. This chain links TRBV5-4 with TRBJ1-1; 8 nucleotides line up with TRBD1. V shed 1 base, J shed 1 base, and the junction held 3 bases outside the gene matches. This CDR3 has 15 amino acids. Germline V gene lookup returns CDR1 SGHNT and CDR2 YYREEE (reference sequence). Written as DNA, the CDR3 is TGTGCCAGCAGCTTGAGGGACAGGCAGAACACTGAAGCTTTCTTT. This encodes CASSLRDRQNTEAFF.

The V gene is TRBV21-1, the J gene TRBJ2-1; TRBD1, the D gene given by the table, was not confirmed from the DNA. TRBV21-1 is assigned pseudogene status. CDR3 length: 15 residues. CDR3 in DNA: TGTGCCAGCAGCGCATGTCGGACAGGGGAAAATGAGCAGTTCTTC. Translated, it gives CASSACRTGENEQFF.

J is TRBJ1-1 and V is TRBV5-5; D is possibly TRBD1 (5 bases). Germline values: CDR1 SGHKS, CDR2 YYEKEE (reference sequence). Trimming took 5 bases from V and 4 from J, leaving 15 bases between them. This CDR3 contains 14 residues. The chain's CDR3 is CASSLGGGGTEAFF. The CDR3 nucleotides are TGTGCCAGCAGTCTAGGAGGCGGGGGCACTGAAGCTTTCTTT. Full variable domain (rest looked up from reference TRBV5-5 and TRBJ1-1): DAGVTQSPTHLIKTRGQQVTLRCSPISGHKSVSWYQQVLGQGPQFIFQYYEKEERGRGNFPDRFSARQFPNYSSELNVNALLLGDSALYLCASSLGGGGTEAFFGQGTRLTVV.

This chain connects TRBV18 to TRBJ2-7; 7 bases fit TRBD1. CDR1 is KGHSH and CDR2 is LQKENI in the germline V gene. The CDR3 extends over 14 amino acids. Trimming removed 3 bases from V and 5 bases from J; junction bases left unmatched: 7. CDR3 sequence (DNA): TGTGCCAGCTCACCCGGACAGGAGGCCCACGAGCAGTACTTC. Protein: CASSPGQEAHEQYF.

J is TRBJ1-4 and V is TRBV5-1; TRBD1 is a possible D gene (5 bases). Germline loops: CDR1 SGHRS, CDR2 YFSETQ. CDR3 length equals 15 residues. With 3 bases removed from V and 4 bases from J, the gap between germline ends came to 13 bases. The CDR3 region has the DNA TGCGCCAGCAGCTCCGGACAAATCGGTAATGAAAAACTGTTTTTT. Translation gives CASSSGQIGNEKLFF.

The chain recombines TRBV28 with TRBJ2-1, with TRBD2 identical over 9 bases. The CDR3 sequence is 16 residues long. The ends lost 5 bases at V and 0 bases at J; junction bases unmatched: 5. CDR1 and CDR2 from the germline V gene are MDHEN and SYDVKM. For the CDR3, the DNA is TGTGCCAGCAGTCGGGTTAGCGGGAGCTCCTACAATGAGCAGTTCTTC. Residues: CASSRVSGSSYNEQFF. Full variable domain (outside the CDR3, taken from reference TRBV28 and TRBJ2-1): DVKVTQSSRYLVKRTGEKVFLECVQDMDHENMFWYRQDPGLGLRLIYFSYDVKMKEKGDIPEGYSVSREKKERFSLILESASTNQTSMYLCASSRVSGSSYNEQFFGPGTRLTVL.

This clone was recorded once. This chain connects TRBV5-1 to TRBJ2-1; 8 nucleotides line up with TRBD2. The V segment lost 0 bases and the J segment 0 bases; nucleotides outside the gene matches: 11. The CDR3 covers 19 residues. Germline V gives CDR1 SGHRS, CDR2 YFSETQ. The DNA for the CDR3 is TGCGCCAGCAGCTTGGCCCCGGGAGGGCCTTCCTCCTCCTACAATGAGCAGTTCTTC. It specifies CASSLAPGGPSSSYNEQFF.

The chain combines TRBV5-1 with TRBJ2-2, with D unresolved. V gave up 4 bases and J gave up 7 bases, with 8 bases separating them. CDR1 is SGHRS, CDR2 YFSETQ, per germline. The CDR3 sequence is 12 residues long. CDR3 protein: CASSQKNGELFF. The CDR3 DNA follows: TGCGCCAGCAGCCAGAAGAACGGGGAGCTGTTTTTT.

The chain employs TRBV9 and TRBJ2-1; TRBD2 agrees at 14 bases. The germline V gene encodes CDR1 SGDLS and CDR2 YYNGEE. Trimming took 0 bases from V and 5 from J; bases not matched to a gene: 7. This CDR3 is 18 amino acids long. Written as DNA, the CDR3 is TGTGCCAGCAGCGTAGTCCCGACTAGCGGGGGGGGGCACAATGAGCAGTTCTTC. It specifies CASSVVPTSGGGHNEQFF.

The V and J genes are TRBV7-2 and TRBJ2-5; no clear D gene. From germline, CDR1 is SGHTA and CDR2 FQGNSA. This CDR3 contains 15 residues. The V and J ends lost 1 base and 5 bases respectively, with 14 bases between them. CDR3 nucleotides: TGTGCCAGCAGCTTAGATACGGGTTCTGGGGAGACCCAGTACTTC. Its translation: CASSLDTGSGETQYF.